This section outlines one T cell receptor (beta chain) sequence together with its context. Genomic DNA was the source, and TCR beta CDR3 was amplified from it by two-round multiplex PCR. First-round PCR, the initial amplification, used primers specific to each TRBV and TRBJ gene. MiXCR was run by TCRdb on the multiplex PCR reads, yielding one entry per CDR3 protein. The sample includes 9,500 to 12,000 distinct CDR3 sequences, around a third of them seen just once. Deletions cut 3 bases from V and 9 bases from J, with 17 bases between. The CDR3 has 14 residues. Germline lookup yields CDR1 KGHSH and CDR2 LQKENI. This record belongs to a study of prognosis after radiotherapy for stage I lung cancer.

The sequences come from PBMCs, collected before or after stereotactic body radiation therapy (not recorded which). The origin of this receptor is a donor aged 50 or older with non-small cell lung cancer. This chain joins TRBV18 and TRBJ1-1; D is perhaps TRBD1 (6 bases). The CDR3 here is CASSPETDRLKAFF. The CDR3 DNA follows: TGTGCCAGCTCACCGGAAACGGACAGACTTAAAGCTTTCTTT. The full variable domain, in which reference TRBV18 and TRBJ1-1 provide the parts outside the CDR3, is NAGVMQNPRHLVRRRGQEARLRCSPMKGHSHVYWYRQLPEEGLKFMVYLQKENIIDESGMPKERFSAEFPKEGPSILRIQQVVRGDSAAYFCASSPETDRLKAFFGQGTRLTVV.